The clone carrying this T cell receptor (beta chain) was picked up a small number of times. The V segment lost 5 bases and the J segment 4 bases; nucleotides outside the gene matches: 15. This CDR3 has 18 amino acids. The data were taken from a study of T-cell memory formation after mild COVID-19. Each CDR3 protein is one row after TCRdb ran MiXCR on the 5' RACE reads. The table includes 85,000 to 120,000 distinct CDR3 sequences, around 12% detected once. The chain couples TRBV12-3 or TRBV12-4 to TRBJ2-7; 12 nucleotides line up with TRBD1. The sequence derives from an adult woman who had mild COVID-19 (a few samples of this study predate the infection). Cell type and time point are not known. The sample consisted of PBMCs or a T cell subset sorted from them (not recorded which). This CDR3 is CASSPTRGQGAVGYEQYF. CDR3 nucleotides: TGTGCCAGCAGTCCAACCCGGGGACAGGGGGCGGTGGGATACGAGCAGTACTTC.